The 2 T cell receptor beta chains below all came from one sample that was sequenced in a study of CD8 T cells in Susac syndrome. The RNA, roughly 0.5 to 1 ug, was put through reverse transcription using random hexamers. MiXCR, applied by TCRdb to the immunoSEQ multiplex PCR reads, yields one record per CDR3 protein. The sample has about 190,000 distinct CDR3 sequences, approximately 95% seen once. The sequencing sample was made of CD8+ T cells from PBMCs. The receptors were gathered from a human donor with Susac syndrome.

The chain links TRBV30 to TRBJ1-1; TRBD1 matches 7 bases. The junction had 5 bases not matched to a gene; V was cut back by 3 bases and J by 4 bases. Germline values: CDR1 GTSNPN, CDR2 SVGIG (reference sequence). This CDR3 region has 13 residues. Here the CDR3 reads CAWSLQGSTEAFF. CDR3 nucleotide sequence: TGTGCCTGGAGCCTACAGGGGTCCACTGAAGCTTTCTTT.

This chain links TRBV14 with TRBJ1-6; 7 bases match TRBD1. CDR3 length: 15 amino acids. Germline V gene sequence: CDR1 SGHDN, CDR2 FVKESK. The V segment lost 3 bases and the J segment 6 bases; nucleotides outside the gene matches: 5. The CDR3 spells CASSHTRQGNSPLHF. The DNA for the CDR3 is TGTGCCAGCAGCCACACACGACAGGGTAATTCACCCCTCCACTTT.